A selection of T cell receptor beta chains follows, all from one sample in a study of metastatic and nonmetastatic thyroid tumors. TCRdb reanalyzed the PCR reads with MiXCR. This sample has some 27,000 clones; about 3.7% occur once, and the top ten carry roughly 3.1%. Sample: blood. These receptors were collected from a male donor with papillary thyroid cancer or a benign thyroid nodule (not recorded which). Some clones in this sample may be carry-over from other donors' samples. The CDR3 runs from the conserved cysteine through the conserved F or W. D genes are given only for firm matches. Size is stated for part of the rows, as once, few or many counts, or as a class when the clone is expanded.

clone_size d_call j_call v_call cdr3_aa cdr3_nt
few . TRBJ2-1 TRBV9 CASSVGSEQFF TGTGCCAGCAGCGTAGGGTCAGAGCAGTTCTTC
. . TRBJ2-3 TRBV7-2 CASTGAIDTQYF TGTGCCAGCACCGGGGCTATAGATACGCAGTATTTT
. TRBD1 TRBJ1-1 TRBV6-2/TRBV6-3 CASRAGTGILEAFF TGTGCCAGCAGAGCTGGGACAGGGATTTTGGAAGCTTTCTTT
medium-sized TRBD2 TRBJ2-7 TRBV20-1 CSGTLAGAGEQYF TGCAGTGGTACGCTAGCGGGAGCGGGCGAGCAGTACTTC
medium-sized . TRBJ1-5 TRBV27 CASSLTLNQPQHF TGTGCCAGCAGTCTCACTCTCAATCAGCCCCAGCATTTT
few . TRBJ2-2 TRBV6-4 CASSDMPNTGELFF TGTGCCAGCAGTGACATGCCGAACACCGGGGAGCTGTTTTTT
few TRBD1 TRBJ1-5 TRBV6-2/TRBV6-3 CASSPRQGTLPQHF TGTGCCAGCAGCCCACGACAGGGGACCCTGCCCCAGCATTTT
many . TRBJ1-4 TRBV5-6 CASSLSWSARGATNEKLFF TGTGCCAGCAGCTTGTCCTGGTCGGCCCGGGGGGCAACTAATGAAAAACTGTTTTTT
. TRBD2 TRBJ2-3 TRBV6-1 CASSPTSGRTDTQYF TGTGCCAGCAGCCCAACTAGCGGGCGTACAGATACGCAGTATTTT
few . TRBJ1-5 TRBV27 CASSFAGVGQPQHF TGTGCCAGCAGTTTCGCGGGGGTGGGTCAGCCCCAGCATTTT
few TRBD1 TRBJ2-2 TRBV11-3 CASSKTGAGTGELFF TGTGCCAGCAGCAAGACAGGGGCGGGCACCGGGGAGCTGTTTTTT
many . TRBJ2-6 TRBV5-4 CASSYAWGNGANVLTF TGTGCCAGCAGCTACGCGTGGGGGAATGGGGCCAACGTCCTGACTTTC
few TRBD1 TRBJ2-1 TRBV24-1 CATSDPGQGVNEQFF TGTGCCACCAGTGACCCCGGACAGGGGGTCAATGAGCAGTTCTTC